This T cell receptor (beta chain) is from a study of glioma-infiltrating T cells. Amplification of TCR alpha and beta CDR3 regions from RNA used iRepertoire nested multiplex PCR. Tissue mRNA or PBMC total RNA, roughly 100-400 ng, went into one-step reverse transcription and amplification. TCRdb re-called the multiplex PCR reads through MiXCR, storing one row per CDR3 protein. The table shows about 140,000 distinct CDR3 sequences, with roughly two fifths occurring only once. Concerning this clonotype itself: As yet, its antigen is unknown.

Study-level findings and limits: Tissue and blood shared very few CDR3 sequences. Gliomas, especially low-grade, showed above-expected tissue-blood divergence; non-neoplastic patients showed below.

This clonotype originated in a human donor with low-grade glioma or glioblastoma, undergoing nonglioma brain surgery, or in good health (not recorded which). Sequencing was carried out using glioma tissue, nonneoplastic brain tissue, or PBMCs (not recorded which).

For the CDR3, the DNA is TGTGCCAGCAGTTTATGGACAGGACGCGCCGGCGAGCAGTACTTC. Residues: CASSLWTGRAGEQYF. The chain couples TRBV12-3 or TRBV12-4 to TRBJ2-7; TRBD1 matches 7 bases. J was trimmed by 6 bases and V by 2 bases; bases with no gene match: 10. The CDR3 extends over 15 amino acids.